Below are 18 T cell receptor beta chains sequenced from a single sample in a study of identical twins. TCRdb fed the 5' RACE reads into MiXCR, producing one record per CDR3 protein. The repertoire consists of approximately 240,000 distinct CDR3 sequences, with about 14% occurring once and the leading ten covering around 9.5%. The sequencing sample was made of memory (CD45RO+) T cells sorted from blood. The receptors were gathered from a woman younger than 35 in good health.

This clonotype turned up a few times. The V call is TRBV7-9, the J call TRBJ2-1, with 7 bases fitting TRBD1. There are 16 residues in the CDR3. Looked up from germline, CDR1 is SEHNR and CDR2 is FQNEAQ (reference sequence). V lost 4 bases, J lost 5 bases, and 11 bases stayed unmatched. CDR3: CASSSNPGQRNNEQFF. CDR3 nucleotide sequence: TGTGCCAGCAGCTCGAACCCGGGACAGAGAAACAATGAGCAGTTCTTC.

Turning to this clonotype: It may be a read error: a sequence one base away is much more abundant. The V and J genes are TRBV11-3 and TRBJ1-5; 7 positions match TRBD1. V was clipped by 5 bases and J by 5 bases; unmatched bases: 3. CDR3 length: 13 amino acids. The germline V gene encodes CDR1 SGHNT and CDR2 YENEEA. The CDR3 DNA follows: TGTGCCAGCAGCCACGACAGGGATCAGCCCCAGCATTTT. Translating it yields CASSHDRDQPQHF.

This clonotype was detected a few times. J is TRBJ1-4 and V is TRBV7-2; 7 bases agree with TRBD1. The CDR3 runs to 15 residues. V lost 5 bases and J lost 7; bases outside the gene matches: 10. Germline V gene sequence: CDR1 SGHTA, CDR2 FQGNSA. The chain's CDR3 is CASSTRQGTGEKLFF. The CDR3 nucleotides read TGTGCCAGCAGCACCCGACAGGGAACAGGTGAAAAACTGTTTTTT.

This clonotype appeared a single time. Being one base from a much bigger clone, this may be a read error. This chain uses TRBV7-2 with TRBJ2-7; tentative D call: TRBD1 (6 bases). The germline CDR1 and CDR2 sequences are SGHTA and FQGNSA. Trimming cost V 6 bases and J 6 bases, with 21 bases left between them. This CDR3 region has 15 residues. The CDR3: CASRFYGTSSVEQYF. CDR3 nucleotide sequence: TGTGCCAGCAGGTTCTACGGGACATCGTCTGTCGAGCAGTACTTC.

The CDR3 sequence is CASSRRETGTGLDGYTF. CDR3 sequence (DNA): TGTGCCAGCAGTAGGAGGGAGACCGGGACAGGGCTAGACGGCTACACCTTC. The rearrangement links TRBV6-1 to TRBJ1-2; TRBD1 agrees at 9 bases. Trimming cost V 5 bases and J 8 bases; bases outside gene matches: 18. Germline CDR1 MNHNS, CDR2 SASEGT. The CDR3 totals 17 residues.

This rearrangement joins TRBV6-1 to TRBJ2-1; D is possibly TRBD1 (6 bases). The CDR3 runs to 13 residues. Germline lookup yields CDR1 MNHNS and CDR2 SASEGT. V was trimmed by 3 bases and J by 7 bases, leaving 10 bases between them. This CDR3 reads CASSDTTGNEQFF. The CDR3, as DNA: TGTGCCAGCAGTGATACTACAGGGAATGAGCAGTTCTTC.

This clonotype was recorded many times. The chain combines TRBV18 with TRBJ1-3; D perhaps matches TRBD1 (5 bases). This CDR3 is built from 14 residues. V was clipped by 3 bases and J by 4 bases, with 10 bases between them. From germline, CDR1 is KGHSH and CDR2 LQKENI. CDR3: CASSPGTVGNTIYF. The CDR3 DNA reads TGTGCCAGCTCACCCGGGACGGTCGGAAACACCATATATTTT.

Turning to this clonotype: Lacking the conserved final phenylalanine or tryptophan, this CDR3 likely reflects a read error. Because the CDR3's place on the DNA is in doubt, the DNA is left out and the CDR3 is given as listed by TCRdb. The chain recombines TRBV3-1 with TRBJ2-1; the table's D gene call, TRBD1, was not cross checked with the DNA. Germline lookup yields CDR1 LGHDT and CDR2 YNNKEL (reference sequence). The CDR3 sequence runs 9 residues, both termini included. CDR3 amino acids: CASSRRGQR.

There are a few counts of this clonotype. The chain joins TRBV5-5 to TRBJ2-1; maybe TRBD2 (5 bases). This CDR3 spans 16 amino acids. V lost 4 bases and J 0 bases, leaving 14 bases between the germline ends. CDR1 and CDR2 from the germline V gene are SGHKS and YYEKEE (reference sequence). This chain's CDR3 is CASSRGGSPSYNEQFF. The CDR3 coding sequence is TGTGCCAGCAGCCGTGGCGGGTCCCCCTCCTACAATGAGCAGTTCTTC.

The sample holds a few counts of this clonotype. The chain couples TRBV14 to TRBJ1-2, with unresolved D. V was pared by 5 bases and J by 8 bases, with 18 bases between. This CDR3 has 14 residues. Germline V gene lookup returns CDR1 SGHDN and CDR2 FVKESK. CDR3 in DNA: TGTGCCAGCAGCTACGGACCCGACTCCGGCGGCTACACCTTC. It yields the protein CASSYGPDSGGYTF.

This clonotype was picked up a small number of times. CDR3 coding DNA: TGTGCCACCAGTACAGGGGGCCAAGAGACCCAGTACTTC. This translates into CATSTGGQETQYF. The J gene is TRBJ2-5, the V gene TRBV24-1, with 8 bases aligning to TRBD1. Germline CDR1 reads KGHDR; CDR2 reads SFDVKD. This CDR3 has 13 amino acids. V lost 6 bases and J lost 1; bases outside the gene matches: 0.

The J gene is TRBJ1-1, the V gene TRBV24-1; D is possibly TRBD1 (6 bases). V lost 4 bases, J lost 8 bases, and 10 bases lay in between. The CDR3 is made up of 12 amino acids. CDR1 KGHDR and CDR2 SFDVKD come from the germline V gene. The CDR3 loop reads CATSDPDREAFF. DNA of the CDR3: TGTGCCACCAGTGACCCTGACAGGGAAGCTTTCTTT.

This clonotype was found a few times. The CDR3 bases are TGTGCCAGCAGCCGCAGACAGGGAGGGTTGGCTGGGGCCAACGTCCTGACTTTC. It is translated as CASSRRQGGLAGANVLTF. V gene TRBV3-1 combines with J gene TRBJ2-6; D might be TRBD1 or TRBD2, each matching 7 bases. V was pared by 4 bases and J by 2 bases, with 18 bases between. The germline gives CDR1 LGHDT, CDR2 YNNKEL (reference sequence). CDR3 size: 18 residues.

CDR3 sequence reads: CASSDGSPRAQYF. In nucleotides, the CDR3 is TGTGCCAGCAGCGACGGGTCCCCTCGGGCGCAGTATTTT. The gene calls are TRBV6-1 and TRBJ2-3; D remains unclear. Germline V lookup: CDR1 MNHNS, CDR2 SASEGT. V lost 6 bases, J lost 10 bases, and 17 bases lay in between. This CDR3 has 13 amino acids.

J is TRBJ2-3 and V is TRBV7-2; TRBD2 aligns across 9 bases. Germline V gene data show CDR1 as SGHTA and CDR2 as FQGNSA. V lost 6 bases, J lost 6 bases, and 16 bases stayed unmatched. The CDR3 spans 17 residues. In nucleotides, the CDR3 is TGTGCCAGCAGTCTGCGGGCGTGGCGGGAGGGGAGTGATACGCAGTATTTT. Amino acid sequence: CASSLRAWREGSDTQYF.

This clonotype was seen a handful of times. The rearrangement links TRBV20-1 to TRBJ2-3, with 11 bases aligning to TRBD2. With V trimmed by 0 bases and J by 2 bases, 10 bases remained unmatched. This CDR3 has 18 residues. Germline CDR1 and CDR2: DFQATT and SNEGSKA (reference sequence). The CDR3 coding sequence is TGCAGTGCTAGAGATCTTGTGCTAGCGGGAGGTTCCACAGATACGCAGTATTTT. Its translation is CSARDLVLAGGSTDTQYF.

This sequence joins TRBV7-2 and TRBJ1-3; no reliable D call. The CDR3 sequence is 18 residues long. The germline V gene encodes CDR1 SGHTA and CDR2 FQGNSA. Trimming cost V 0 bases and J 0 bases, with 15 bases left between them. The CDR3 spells CASSLARRTMSSGNTIYF. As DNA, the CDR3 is TGTGCCAGCAGCTTAGCGCGGAGGACGATGAGCTCTGGAAACACCATATATTTT.

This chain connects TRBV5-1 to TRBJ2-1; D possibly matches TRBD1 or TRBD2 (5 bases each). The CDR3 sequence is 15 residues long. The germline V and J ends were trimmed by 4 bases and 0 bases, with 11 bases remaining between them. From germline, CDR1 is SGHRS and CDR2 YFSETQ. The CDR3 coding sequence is TGCGCCAGCAGCCTCGGGACGTACTCCTACAATGAGCAGTTCTTC. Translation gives CASSLGTYSYNEQFF.